This T cell receptor (beta chain) was captured in a study of blood T cell repertoires in COVID-19. Background on the study: T cells, B-cell-depleted T cells, or PBMCs supplied cDNA or gDNA.

The V gene lost 8 bases and the J gene lost 9 bases, with 17 bases spanning the gap. The CDR3 consists of 13 residues. Germline values: CDR1 MNHEY, CDR2 SVGAGI. The protocol was immunoSEQ multiplex PCR, while the TCRdb copy is restricted to in-frame clones and leaves out a portion. The table includes 150,000 to 160,000 clones, roughly 80% detected once. The sequence was obtained from a man in his 60s with acute or convalescent COVID-19. Sequences were obtained from peripheral blood. This chain links TRBV6-5 with TRBJ1-5; tentative D call: TRBD1 (5 bases). CDR3 loop: CASGDGRRTPQHF. CDR3 DNA sequence: TGTGCCAGCGGGGACGGGAGGCGTACGCCCCAGCATTTT.